The 24 T cell receptor beta chains reported below all come from one sample, sequenced in a study of low-dose radiotherapy and immunotherapy resistance in tumors. Alpha- and beta-chain coverage of first-strand cDNA came from TRAV- and TRBV-specific primers. Over approximately 19 PCR cycles, TCRs were amplified from a constant-region primer and V-primer adapter. Using its own MiXCR run on the reads, TCRdb lists one record per CDR3 protein. The table includes under 70,000 distinct CDR3 sequences, less than 30% detected once. The time point here: after trial treatment. Treatment here: LDRT plus nivolumab, ipilimumab, low-dose cyclophosphamide and aspirin (RACIN trial). Sequencing used PBMCs, obtained after low-dose radiotherapy plus immunotherapy. The source is a male donor with prostate cancer.

By its share, this clonotype is medium-sized. The chain combines TRBV7-2 with TRBJ2-5, with TRBD1 identical over 7 bases. Germline V gives CDR1 SGHTA, CDR2 FQGNSA. The CDR3 has 13 amino acids. After removal of 3 bases from V and 5 bases from J, the junction contained 3 bases not matched to a gene. The CDR3 region is CASSLGQRETQYF. DNA of the CDR3: TGTGCCAGCAGCTTGGGACAGCGCGAGACCCAGTACTTC.

Concerning this clonotype: The likely explanation is a read error, given a far larger clone one base away. The chain employs TRBV6-5 and TRBJ2-7, with TRBD2 matching over 9 bases. Germline V gene lookup returns CDR1 MNHEY and CDR2 SVGAGI. CDR3 length equals 13 residues. CDR3 residues: CTSSSGTNYEQYF. DNA for the CDR3: TGTACCAGCTCTAGCGGGACAAACTACGAGCAGTACTTC.

The chain couples TRBV5-6 to TRBJ2-7; TRBD2 might be the D (6 bases). Germline values: CDR1 SGHDT, CDR2 YYEEEE. The CDR3 is made up of 15 amino acids. V was pared by 2 bases and J by 6 bases, with 18 bases between. The CDR3 DNA follows: TGTGCCAGCAGCTTCACCGGGAGAGGGGCGGGCGAGCAGTACTTC. The encoded protein is CASSFTGRGAGEQYF.

This clonotype was seen at least ten times. The V gene is TRBV6-1, the J gene TRBJ2-3, with 9 nucleotides matching TRBD2. The V segment lost 0 bases and the J segment 1 base; nucleotides outside the gene matches: 2. The germline V gene has CDR1 MNHNS and CDR2 SASEGT. CDR3 length: 16 residues. The DNA for the CDR3 is TGTGCCAGCAGTGAAGCGGTAGCGGGAGGCACAGATACGCAGTATTTT. Its translation is CASSEAVAGGTDTQYF.

The V call is TRBV3-1, the J call TRBJ2-3, with D maybe TRBD1 (6 bases). CDR3 length: 15 residues. Looked up from germline, CDR1 is LGHDT and CDR2 is YNNKEL (reference sequence). Trimming removed 4 bases from V and 4 bases from J, with 15 bases in between. The CDR3 reads CASSLSGVGADTQYF. CDR3 coding DNA: TGTGCCAGCAGCCTATCAGGGGTCGGGGCAGATACGCAGTATTTT.

Ten or more counts support this clonotype. The rearrangement uses TRBV12-3 or TRBV12-4 and TRBJ2-7; D may be TRBD1 or TRBD2 (5 bases each). Trimming took off 5 bases at V and 0 bases at J, with 11 bases between the two ends. The CDR3 totals 14 residues. The CDR3 DNA reads as TGTGCCAGCAGTCCGGGACGGCGCTCCTACGAGCAGTACTTC. It specifies CASSPGRRSYEQYF.

The table lists this clonotype with many counts. This chain joins TRBV7-2 and TRBJ2-5; D uncertain. V lost 1 base to trimming and J lost 1 base, with 10 bases between them. The germline CDR1 and CDR2 sequences are SGHTA and FQGNSA. The CDR3 extends over 15 amino acids. CDR3 in amino acids: CASSLVVGLQETQYF. CDR3 nucleotides: TGTGCCAGCAGCTTAGTCGTAGGGCTCCAAGAGACCCAGTACTTC.

The V and J genes are TRBV19 and TRBJ2-7; 10 positions agree with TRBD2. This CDR3 region has 17 residues. Germline assignment: CDR1 LNHDA and CDR2 SQIVND (reference sequence). With V trimmed by 7 bases and J by 1 base, 13 bases remained unmatched. Here the CDR3 DNA reads TGTGCCAGTAATTCCGGGACTAGCGCGACCAATTCCTACGAGCAGTACTTC. Residues: CASNSGTSATNSYEQYF.

As for this clonotype: With a far larger clone one base away, a read error is the likely cause. The V gene is TRBV6-6, the J gene TRBJ2-7, with D uncertain. The germline V gene encodes CDR1 MNHNY and CDR2 SVGAGI (reference sequence). The V end was cut by 5 bases, the J end by 6 bases, with 14 bases between. The length of the CDR3 is 13 residues. The CDR3 here is CASSVSQLFEQYF. The CDR3 DNA reads TGTGCCAGCAGTGTATCCCAGCTATTCGAGCAGTACTTC.

This clonotype was detected many times. Written as DNA, the CDR3 is TGTGCCAGCAGTGAAGGTTTGAACAGGGTGAATGAGCAGTTCTTC. It is translated as CASSEGLNRVNEQFF. The chain is built from TRBV6-2 or TRBV6-3 and TRBJ2-1, with TRBD1 as a possible D gene (6 bases). Germline loops: CDR1 MNHEY, CDR2 SVGEGT. Trimming shortened V by 5 bases and J by 7 bases, and 18 bases separated the two germline ends. CDR3 length: 15 amino acids.

This clonotype showed up many times. The V call is TRBV3-1, the J call TRBJ2-3; D could derive from TRBD1 or TRBD2 (5 bases each). This CDR3 spans 15 amino acids. V dropped 1 base and J dropped 6 bases, with 14 bases sitting between them. CDR1 is LGHDT, CDR2 YNNKEL, per germline (reference sequence). The CDR3 region has the DNA TGTGCCAGCAGCCAAGGCAGTACGGGACGTGATACGCAGTATTTT. This translates into CASSQGSTGRDTQYF.

This clonotype was recorded at least ten times. This chain links TRBV7-2 with TRBJ2-7; D is possibly TRBD1 or TRBD2 (5 bases each). The V and J ends lost 1 base and 9 bases respectively, with 10 bases between them. This CDR3 comprises 12 residues. Germline CDR1 reads SGHTA; CDR2 reads FQGNSA. This CDR3 reads CASSLGDRRQYF. In DNA form, the CDR3 reads TGTGCCAGCAGCTTAGGGGACCGGAGGCAGTACTTC.

This clonotype was counted ten times or more. The V and J genes are TRBV6-2 or TRBV6-3 and TRBJ2-1; TRBD2 matches 9 bases. The CDR3 extends over 14 amino acids. V was pared by 8 bases and J by 5 bases, with 7 bases of the junction left unmatched. Germline-derived CDR1 and CDR2 are MNHEY and SVGEGT. The CDR3 DNA reads as TGTGCCAGCCGGCGGGGGGGACCCGACAATGAGCAGTTCTTC. This translates into CASRRGGPDNEQFF.

In its sample, this clonotype was seen a few times. This chain joins TRBV9 and TRBJ1-5; 9 nucleotides match TRBD1. The germline CDR1 and CDR2 sequences are SGDLS and YYNGEE. V was clipped by 3 bases and J by 6 bases; unmatched bases: 4. CDR3 length: 14 amino acids. The CDR3 protein is CASSAGTGTQPQHF. Here the CDR3 DNA reads TGTGCCAGCAGCGCCGGGACAGGGACTCAGCCCCAGCATTTT.

This clonotype was detected many times. The gene calls are TRBV12-3 or TRBV12-4 and TRBJ1-1; a weak D match, TRBD1 (6 bases). The CDR3 sequence is 19 residues long. With 6 bases removed from V and 2 bases from J, the gap between germline ends came to 28 bases. Written as DNA, the CDR3 is TGTGCCAGCAGCACAAGGACAGAGAAAAGGGGGTTGATAAACACTGAAGCTTTCTTT. Translating it yields CASSTRTEKRGLINTEAFF.

This clonotype has just a few counts. The chain couples TRBV20-1 to TRBJ2-2; tentatively, D is TRBD2 (7 bases). Germline V gene data show CDR1 as DFQATT and CDR2 as SNEGSKA (reference sequence). V was shortened by 5 bases and J by 6 bases, with 22 bases between the two germline ends. This CDR3 has 16 amino acids. The CDR3 here is CSAQAAAQGGAGELFF. As DNA, the CDR3 is TGCAGTGCTCAAGCCGCGGCACAGGGAGGGGCCGGGGAGCTGTTTTTT.

At least ten counts were recorded for this clonotype. The genes are TRBV2 and TRBJ2-5; a possible D gene is TRBD2 (7 bases). Trimming removed 6 bases from V and 1 base from J, with 15 bases in between. The CDR3 length is 15 residues. The germline V gene has CDR1 SNHLY and CDR2 FYNNEI. In DNA, the CDR3 is TGTGCCAGCAGCTTTAGGGGGGGGGCCCAAGAGACCCAGTACTTC. This encodes CASSFRGGAQETQYF.

The rearrangement uses TRBV2 and TRBJ2-3, with TRBD2 matching over 11 bases. CDR1 is SNHLY, CDR2 FYNNEI, per germline. There are 16 residues in the CDR3. With V trimmed by 4 bases and J by 6 bases, 9 bases remained unmatched. CDR3 DNA sequence: TGTGCCAGCAGTGGAAGTAGCGGGGGGGCGGGGGATACGCAGTATTTT. Encoded protein: CASSGSSGGAGDTQYF.

This clonotype was observed many times. This chain links TRBV7-2 with TRBJ1-2; 9 bases agree with TRBD1. CDR1 SGHTA and CDR2 FQGNSA come from the germline V gene. This CDR3 comprises 15 residues. V dropped 1 base and J dropped 4; count of bases not matched to a gene: 4. The CDR3 loop reads CASSLEGQGSYGYTF. CDR3 nucleotides: TGTGCCAGCAGCTTAGAGGGACAGGGAAGCTATGGCTACACCTTC.

This clonotype has a count of ten or more. The rearrangement links TRBV27 to TRBJ2-6, with D possibly TRBD1 on 5 matching bases. The CDR3 has 15 amino acids. Trimming left V 6 bases short and J 4 bases short, with 13 bases between. Germline V gene data show CDR1 as MNHEY and CDR2 as SMNVEV (reference sequence). CDR3 protein: CASRGLGVGANVLTF. The DNA of the CDR3 is TGTGCCAGCAGGGGTCTAGGGGTGGGGGCCAACGTCCTGACTTTC.

This clonotype came up many times. The V call is TRBV5-6, the J call TRBJ2-1; the match to TRBD2 covers 9 bases. The CDR3 extends over 18 amino acids. Trimming cost V 0 bases and J 4 bases; bases outside gene matches: 11. Germline V lookup: CDR1 SGHDT, CDR2 YYEEEE. The CDR3 region has the DNA TGTGCCAGCAGCTTGGGAAGACTAGCGGAGACATCGTACAATGAGCAGTTCTTC. This encodes CASSLGRLAETSYNEQFF.

At least ten counts were recorded for this clonotype. This CDR3 is CASSRLGQSTDTQYF. CDR3 DNA: TGTGCCAGCAGCCGGCTTGGACAAAGCACAGATACGCAGTATTTT. The chain employs TRBV7-2 and TRBJ2-3; possible D gene TRBD1, 5 bases. This CDR3 has 15 amino acids. Germline CDR1 SGHTA, CDR2 FQGNSA. Between the trimmed V and J ends, which lost 5 bases and 0 bases, there was a span of 12 bases. The variable domain in full, completed from reference TRBV7-2 and TRBJ2-3, reads GAGVSQSPSNKVTEKGKDVELRCDPISGHTALYWYRQSLGQGLEFLIYFQGNSAPDKSGLPSDRFSAERTGGSVSTLTIQRTQQEDSAVYLCASSRLGQSTDTQYFGPGTRLTVL.

J is TRBJ2-7 and V is TRBV20-1, with TRBD2 identical over 14 bases. Germline CDR1 DFQATT, CDR2 SNEGSKA (reference sequence). This CDR3 is 16 amino acids long. J gave up 2 bases and V 4 bases, and 7 bases lay outside the gene matches. As DNA, the CDR3 is TGCAGTGCTACCCCCCTGACTAGCGGGGGGGCCTACGAGCAGTACTTC. Translation gives CSATPLTSGGAYEQYF.

This clonotype appeared many times. The J gene is TRBJ2-3, the V gene TRBV5-1; TRBD2 agrees at 9 bases. V lost 2 bases to trimming and J lost 6 bases; unmatched junction nucleotides: 7. CDR3 length equals 15 residues. The germline V gene encodes CDR1 SGHRS and CDR2 YFSETQ. DNA of the CDR3: TGCGCCAGCAGCTTTTCTAGCGGGGAGGTGGATACGCAGTATTTT. It encodes CASSFSSGEVDTQYF.